This T cell receptor (beta chain) was sequenced during a study of T cell repertoires in cytomegalovirus infection (dated by TCRdb to between 2018 and 2021). Background for the entire study: Donor HLA type was relevant to the analysis, because carriage of CMV infection together with the matching HLA type was indicated by public TCR beta signatures.

A few counts support this clonotype. The target of this receptor is not known. No clone much larger than this one lies a single base away; base qualities are absent. What the study reported, not specific to this receptor: The ex vivo response was dominated by HLA-C-restricted CMV-specific TCR beta clonotypes, and the single most frequent clonotype in two of eight donors was supplied by these HLA-C-restricted clonotypes. Cumulative frequency of public TCR beta family members discriminated carriers of CMV infection plus the relevant HLA type in this cohort and an independent roughly 330-donor cohort.

CDR1 and CDR2 (DFQATT, SNEGSKA) derive from the germline V gene (reference sequence). The CDR3 spans 14 residues, from the cysteine through the phenylalanine. The entry retains the CDR3 DNA only, 42 bases that are in frame from base 1. V sheds 1 base and J sheds 2 bases, leaving 11 bases between their ends. TCRdb lists the instrument as Illumina HiSeq 1500. TCRdb trimmed public reads at Q25 via fastp, called clones via MiXCR and kept in-frame beta chains. Rows matching on CDR3 protein sequence are summarized as one entry with the most common DNA and genes. A total of fewer than 350,000 distinct CDR3 sequences appear in this sample, 15% to 20% of them only once. The ten largest clones add up to around 12% of the sample.

The sequence was obtained from a human donor in good health (CMV status not recorded). Some clones in this sample may be carry-over from other donors' samples. Sequencing used PBMCs. The V and J genes are TRBV20-1 and TRBJ2-5; perhaps TRBD1 is the D gene, with 5 bases matching. The CDR3 region has the sequence CSARGAGHQETQYF. DNA sequence: TGCAGTGCTAGAGGGGCAGGACATCAAGAGACCCAGTACTTC.